This TCR beta chain was identified in a study of blood T cell repertoires in COVID-19. Method: immunoSEQ multiplex PCR; TCRdb's copy keeps in-frame clones and lacks some. The sample holds roughly 190,000 clones, approximately 79% seen once. The germline CDR1 and CDR2 sequences are ENHRY and SYGVKD. The length of the CDR3 is 16 residues. V was clipped by 4 bases and J by 0 bases, with 13 bases between them. The source material was PBMCs or T cells enriched from blood (not recorded which). The rearrangement uses TRBV10-3 and TRBJ2-1; TRBD2 might be the D (6 bases). The source of this sequence is a woman aged 55-70 years with acute COVID-19. The CDR3 DNA sequence: TGTGCCATCAGTGGGAGCGGGCCCAGCTCCTACAATGAGCAGTTCTTC. It yields the protein CAISGSGPSSYNEQFF.